This TCR beta chain was recovered during a study of blood T cell repertoires in COVID-19. Study in general: COVID-19 samples collected from the United States, Italy and Spain covered acute and convalescent phases. PBMCs, B-cell-depleted T cells, or T cells provided the cDNA or gDNA that made up the material.

Original data processing: Amplifying reference gene primers gave estimates of nucleated cell counts. Method: immunoSEQ multiplex PCR; TCRdb's copy keeps in-frame clones and lacks some. Clonal size and the V and J genes are those of that table, whereas D and trimming came from the DNA. The sample consists of approximately 330,000 clones, about 86% of them appearing once. Researchers sorted participants into cohorts using their self-reported clinical history. Germline V gene lookup returns CDR1 LNHDA and CDR2 SQIVND (reference sequence). CDR3 length: 15 residues. The J segment lost 0 bases and the V segment lost 7 bases, leaving 8 bases of the junction unmatched.

The chain is built from TRBV19 and TRBJ1-2, with 7 bases fitting TRBD1. The sequence derives from a woman between 35 and 50 years old with acute COVID-19. Sequenced material: PBMCs or T cells enriched from blood (not recorded which). The CDR3 DNA follows: TGTGCCAGTAATAACAGGGGTTTGGCTAACTATGGCTACACCTTC. Residues: CASNNRGLANYGYTF.